This entry lists 21 T cell receptor beta chains sequenced from one sample in a study of T-cell reconstitution after alpha-beta-depleted transplantation in children. Construction of the TCRbeta library involved unique molecular identifiers. TCRdb re-called the PCR reads through MiXCR, storing one row per CDR3 protein. This table has approximately 240,000 distinct CDR3 sequences, approximately 9.9% appearing once. Material: PBMCs from the stem cell graft donor, obtained from the stem cell graft. These TCRs come from a human donor who donated a stem cell graft to a child with SCID.

The chain recombines TRBV7-7 with TRBJ2-3; D possibly corresponds to TRBD2 (5 bases). The CDR3 is 13 amino acids. V gave up 8 bases and J gave up 2 bases, with 11 bases separating them. CDR1 and CDR2 (germline): SSHAT, FNYEAQ (reference sequence). The CDR3, as DNA: TGTGCCAGCGCAGAGGGTACCACAGATACGCAGTATTTT. Translating it yields CASAEGTTDTQYF.

At least ten counts were recorded for this clonotype. V usage is TRBV3-1 and J usage is TRBJ2-3; D not resolved. Germline CDR1 is LGHDT and CDR2 is YNNKEL (reference sequence). CDR3 length: 16 amino acids. Trimming removed 3 bases at V and 2 bases at J, with 15 bases between. This CDR3 reads CASSHYESAYTDTQYF. The CDR3 DNA reads as TGTGCCAGCAGCCATTACGAAAGCGCGTACACAGATACGCAGTATTTT.

This clonotype was seen repeatedly, ten times or more. The genes are TRBV20-1 and TRBJ1-2; D is possibly TRBD1 (5 bases). V lost 3 bases to trimming and J lost 4 bases, with 12 bases between them. Germline assignment: CDR1 DFQATT and CDR2 SNEGSKA (reference sequence). The CDR3 spans 13 residues. The CDR3 coding sequence is TGCAGTGCTAGGGACGAGACAGCCTATGGCTACACCTTC. Translation: CSARDETAYGYTF.

This clonotype turned up a few times. The V gene is TRBV30, the J gene TRBJ1-2, with D uncertain. CDR1 and CDR2 (germline): GTSNPN, SVGIG (reference sequence). Trimming left V 0 bases short and J 1 base short, with 6 bases between. CDR3 size: 13 residues. CDR3 sequence reads: CAWSVDLNYGYTF. Here the CDR3 DNA reads TGTGCCTGGAGTGTAGACCTTAACTATGGCTACACCTTC.

In this sample, this clonotype turned up many times. The chain recombines TRBV7-9 with TRBJ2-7; 7 bases match TRBD1. The CDR3 has 14 residues. CDR1 is SEHNR and CDR2 is FQNEAQ in the germline V gene (reference sequence). V dropped 5 bases and J dropped 2; count of bases not matched to a gene: 6. In nucleotides, the CDR3 is TGTGCCAGCAGCGGTGGGACAGTGGCCTACGAGCAGTACTTC. Translated: CASSGGTVAYEQYF.

This clonotype has a handful of counts. The chain couples TRBV7-9 to TRBJ2-7; 10 positions match TRBD2. Germline CDR1 SEHNR, CDR2 FQNEAQ (reference sequence). J lost 3 bases, V lost 2 bases, and 1 base had no gene match. There are 14 residues in the CDR3. In DNA, the CDR3 is TGTGCCAGCAGCTTACTAGCGGGGGTCTACGAGCAGTACTTC. Translated, it gives CASSLLAGVYEQYF.

This clonotype was seen many times. The chain links TRBV12-3 or TRBV12-4 to TRBJ2-5, with 7 bases identical to TRBD2. This CDR3 region has 16 residues. V trimming: 6 bases; J trimming: 2 bases; junction bases outside the gene matches: 12. This CDR3 reads CASSPYRLAHQETQYF. The DNA for the CDR3 is TGTGCCAGCAGCCCCTATCGACTAGCCCATCAAGAGACCCAGTACTTC.

This clonotype was detected ten times or more. The chain has TRBV5-1 and TRBJ1-4; 7 bases are shared with TRBD1. V dropped 0 bases and J dropped 5; count of bases not matched to a gene: 4. The CDR3 runs to 15 residues. Germline V gene sequence: CDR1 SGHRS, CDR2 YFSETQ. The CDR3 reads CASSLAGTENEKLFF. The CDR3, as DNA: TGCGCCAGCAGCTTGGCTGGGACAGAGAATGAAAAACTGTTTTTT.

This clonotype has a count of ten or more. The chain recombines TRBV11-2 with TRBJ1-1; TRBD1 matches 7 bases. V shed 5 bases and J 2 bases; nucleotides not matched to a gene: 8. CDR1 SGHAT and CDR2 FQNNGV come from the germline V gene. This CDR3 spans 15 amino acids. The CDR3 DNA follows: TGTGCCAGCAGCCCGCGACAGGGCGCAAACACTGAAGCTTTCTTT. Translating it yields CASSPRQGANTEAFF.

This rearrangement joins TRBV6-1 to TRBJ1-5; no definite D call. The CDR3 sequence is 15 residues long. Looked up from germline, CDR1 is MNHNS and CDR2 is SASEGT. Trimming removed 6 bases from V and 2 bases from J, with 14 bases in between. The CDR3 nucleotides are TGTGCCAGCAGGGAAACAGCCTTTGGCAATCAGCCCCAGCATTTT. It is translated as CASRETAFGNQPQHF.

Many counts were recorded for this clonotype. The V and J genes are TRBV20-1 and TRBJ1-5; D might be TRBD1 (5 bases). The CDR3 sequence is 13 residues long. Germline V gene sequence: CDR1 DFQATT, CDR2 SNEGSKA (reference sequence). The V end lost 0 bases, the J end lost 6 bases, and 9 bases lay between the germline ends. The CDR3 DNA reads TGCAGTGCTAGAGACAGGGTAGGTCAGCCCCAGCATTTT. Amino acid sequence: CSARDRVGQPQHF.

In its sample, this clonotype was seen many times. The chain uses TRBV15 and TRBJ2-7; a possible D gene is TRBD2 (5 bases). Germline V lookup: CDR1 LNHNV, CDR2 YYDKDF (reference sequence). This CDR3 spans 15 amino acids. Trimming took 1 base from V and 3 from J, leaving 13 bases between them. This chain's CDR3 is CATSRGGSGLYEQYF. The CDR3, as DNA: TGTGCCACCAGCAGAGGAGGGTCAGGACTCTACGAGCAGTACTTC.

There are many counts of this clonotype. The chain has TRBV5-1 and TRBJ2-5; D possibly uses TRBD1 or TRBD2 (5 bases each). The CDR3 is made up of 12 amino acids. CDR1 SGHRS and CDR2 YFSETQ come from the germline V gene. V lost 4 bases, J lost 5 bases, and 9 bases lay in between. The CDR3 DNA reads as TGCGCCAGCAGCGGGGGTTTGGAGACCCAGTACTTC. The encoded protein is CASSGGLETQYF.

In its sample, this clonotype was seen many times. The V gene is TRBV7-2, the J gene TRBJ2-2; D remains ambiguous. CDR3 length equals 16 residues. Germline CDR1 is SGHTA and CDR2 is FQGNSA. V gave up 1 base and J gave up 1 base, with 10 bases separating them. CDR3 loop: CASSLEGWGNTGELFF. The DNA for the CDR3 is TGTGCCAGCAGCTTAGAAGGGTGGGGGAACACCGGGGAGCTGTTTTTT.

This sequence joins TRBV30 and TRBJ2-7; 10 bases map to TRBD1. Germline lookup yields CDR1 GTSNPN and CDR2 SVGIG (reference sequence). The CDR3 is made up of 14 amino acids. After removal of 2 bases from V and 4 bases from J, the junction contained 5 bases not matched to a gene. The CDR3 sequence is CAWSRGQGLYEQYF. The CDR3 nucleotides are TGTGCCTGGAGTCGGGGACAGGGGCTTTACGAGCAGTACTTC.

In this sample, this clonotype turned up many times. The V and J genes are TRBV9 and TRBJ2-3; 14 positions match TRBD2. The CDR3 is 17 amino acids. Germline CDR1 SGDLS, CDR2 YYNGEE. V lost 3 bases, J lost 2 bases, and 5 bases stayed unmatched. Written as DNA, the CDR3 is TGTGCCAGCAGCGAAGGGACTAGCGGGGGATTCACAGATACGCAGTATTTT. This translates into CASSEGTSGGFTDTQYF.

This clonotype has a count of ten or more. The chain carries TRBV5-1 and TRBJ1-1; 7 bases are shared with TRBD1. The CDR3 contains 16 residues. Germline CDR1 and CDR2: SGHRS and YFSETQ. Trimming at V came to 0 bases and at J to 5 bases, leaving 10 bases not matched to a gene. CDR3 nucleotide sequence: TGCGCCAGCAGCTTGGCCGGGCAGGGGGGACGGACTGAAGCTTTCTTT. It codes for CASSLAGQGGRTEAFF.

This clonotype has at least ten counts. This sequence joins TRBV12-3 or TRBV12-4 and TRBJ2-1; TRBD1 matches 9 bases. The J segment lost 5 bases and the V segment lost 7 bases, leaving 6 bases of the junction unmatched. The CDR3 has 14 amino acids. The CDR3 loop reads CASTRWDRDNEQFF. The CDR3 DNA reads as TGTGCCAGCACCAGGTGGGACAGGGACAATGAGCAGTTCTTC.

This clonotype showed up just once. Just one base apart from a much larger clone, this may be a read error. The genes are TRBV29-1 and TRBJ2-1, with 7 positions matching TRBD2. Germline loops: CDR1 SQVTM, CDR2 ANQGSEA. This CDR3 region has 14 residues. This chain's CDR3 is CGVEGGVDRGEQFF. The CDR3 coding sequence is TGCGGCGTCGAGGGAGGGGTGGACCGGGGTGAGCAGTTCTTC.

This clonotype was seen at least ten times. This chain connects TRBV6-5 to TRBJ1-4; D remains unclear. Germline V gives CDR1 MNHEY, CDR2 SVGAGI. The length of the CDR3 is 14 residues. V shed 0 bases and J shed 7 bases, with 9 bases lying between them. CDR3 coding DNA: TGTGCCAGCAGTTACTCGACTGGTTTTGAAAAACTGTTTTTT. It is translated as CASSYSTGFEKLFF.

This clonotype has ten or more counts. V is TRBV4-3 and J is TRBJ2-7; TRBD2 might be the D (6 bases). This CDR3 has 15 residues. Germline CDR1 is LGHNA and CDR2 is YSLEER. V was cut by 6 bases and J by 5 bases, with 20 bases left in between. Written as DNA, the CDR3 is TGCGCCAGCAGTCCTAGGAGGGGAGGTTTCGACGAGCAGTACTTC. Translating it yields CASSPRRGGFDEQYF.